Listed below are T cell receptor beta chains from one sample, sequenced in a study of beta chain features in type 1 diabetes. Using immunoSEQ multiplex PCR, the repertoire was profiled, and TCRdb retains in-frame clones only, with some absent. Of about 410,000 clones in the sample, roughly 13% are singletons; the top ten hold under 0.04%. Sequences were obtained from naive CD4+ T cells from blood. Receptors were obtained from a man aged 25 to 45 in good health. Both conserved end residues are part of each CDR3. D genes are given only for firm matches. Size is stated for part of the rows, as once, few or many counts, or as a class when the clone is expanded.

18 NA TRBJ2-3 NA TRBV7-2 CASSSISYGLLSTDTQYF TGTGCCAGCAGCTCCATCTCTTACGGACTATTGAGCACAGATACGCAGTATTTT
11 few TRBJ2-1 NA TRBV30 CAWSPLNEQFF TGTGCCTGGAGTCCACTAAATGAGCAGTTCTTC
10 NA TRBJ1-1 NA TRBV29-1 CSVDMPQAFF TGCAGCGTTGACATGCCCCAGGCTTTCTTT
12 few TRBJ2-5 NA TRBV9 CASSGFQETQYF TGTGCCAGCAGCGGTTTTCAAGAGACCCAGTACTTC
15 NA TRBJ1-2 NA TRBV9 CASSVGLQENTGYTF TGTGCCAGCAGCGTAGGTCTACAGGAAAATACCGGCTACACCTTC
13 few TRBJ1-5 NA TRBV2 CASRDTGSQPQHF TGTGCCAGCAGAGATACAGGGAGTCAGCCCCAGCATTTT
15 NA TRBJ2-1 NA TRBV25-1 CASSELAPSYNEQFF TGTGCCAGCAGTGAACTAGCGCCCTCCTACAATGAGCAGTTCTTC
10 many TRBJ1-1 NA TRBV29-1 CSVRGTEAFF TGCAGCGTCCGGGGTACTGAAGCTTTCTTT
12 few TRBJ2-7 TRBD2 TRBV11-2 CASSLGGHEQYF TGTGCCAGCAGCTTGGGAGGGCACGAGCAGTACTTC
14 few TRBJ2-1 TRBD1 TRBV5-1 CASSSDRVENEQFF TGCGCCAGCAGCTCGGACAGGGTGGAGAATGAGCAGTTCTTC
12 NA TRBJ1-6 NA TRBV19 CASRTANSPLHF TGTGCCAGTCGGACAGCTAATTCACCCCTCCACTTT
14 few TRBJ2-3 TRBD1 TRBV4-3 CASSPDRVGDTQYF TGCGCCAGCAGCCCGGACAGGGTCGGGGATACGCAGTATTTT
11 NA TRBJ2-3 NA TRBV20-1 CSATTTDTQYF TGCAGTGCTACGACTACAGATACGCAGTATTTT
15 few TRBJ2-7 NA TRBV10-3 CAISESKTSTYEQYF TGTGCCATCAGTGAGTCTAAGACATCGACCTACGAGCAGTACTTC
16 NA TRBJ2-7 TRBD2 TRBV7-2 CASSLDIAGSSYEQYF TGTGCCAGCAGCTTAGATATAGCGGGGAGCTCCTACGAGCAGTACTTC
12 few TRBJ1-2 NA TRBV5-1 CASSLGGYGYTF TGCGCCAGCAGCTTGGGGGGCTATGGCTACACCTTC
14 few TRBJ1-5 NA TRBV29-1 CSVAEQGSGQPQHF TGCAGCGTTGCCGAACAGGGTTCTGGCCAGCCCCAGCATTTT
13 few TRBJ2-5 TRBD2 TRBV10-2 CATKAGVWETQYF TGCGCAACCAAAGCGGGGGTTTGGGAGACCCAGTACTTC
15 NA TRBJ1-1 TRBD1 TRBV29-1 CSVAETGGFTTEAFF TGCAGCGTGGCCGAGACAGGGGGCTTTACCACTGAAGCTTTCTTT
16 NA TRBJ2-1 TRBD2 TRBV14 CASSRGAGDSHNEQFF TGTGCCAGCAGCCGCGGAGCGGGAGATAGCCACAATGAGCAGTTCTTC
17 few TRBJ2-3 NA TRBV19 CASSIDLWGQGPDTQYF TGTGCCAGTAGTATAGATCTATGGGGCCAGGGTCCAGATACGCAGTATTTT
16 NA TRBJ2-1 NA TRBV18 CASSPSQGRDYNEQFF TGTGCCAGCTCACCATCTCAGGGTCGGGACTACAATGAGCAGTTCTTC
14 NA TRBJ2-1 NA TRBV7-7 CASSLVGGGTEQFF TGTGCTAGCAGCTTAGTCGGTGGGGGGACAGAGCAGTTCTTC
13 few TRBJ2-1 NA TRBV5-1 CASTTNGGEEQFF TGCGCCAGCACTACGAACGGGGGTGAAGAGCAGTTCTTC
15 NA TRBJ2-3 TRBD1 TRBV6-5 CASSRGQGGRNTQYF TGTGCCAGCAGTCGAGGACAGGGAGGTAGGAATACGCAGTATTTT
13 few TRBJ1-1 NA TRBV29-1 CSVGREMNTEAFF TGCAGCGTTGGAAGGGAGATGAACACTGAAGCTTTCTTT
15 NA TRBJ1-2 TRBD1 TRBV15 CATSRDRGQGYGYTF TGTGCCACCAGCAGAGATCGGGGACAGGGGTATGGCTACACCTTC
11 few TRBJ2-7 NA TRBV4-3 CASSSGYEQYF TGCGCCAGCAGTAGCGGTTACGAGCAGTACTTC
15 few TRBJ1-2 NA TRBV29-1 CSVADRRQAPNGYTF TGCAGCGTTGCCGACAGAAGGCAGGCGCCAAATGGCTACACCTTC
17 NA TRBJ2-7 NA TRBV5-6 CASSLPEARPDAYEQYF TGTGCCAGCAGCTTACCGGAGGCAAGGCCAGATGCCTACGAGCAGTACTTC
14 once TRBJ1-4 NA TRBV15 CATSRGANFEKLFF TGTGCCACCAGCAGGGGGGCCAATTTCGAAAAACTGTTTTTT
13 NA TRBJ2-5 TRBD1 TRBV2 CASSQDRVETQYF TGTGCCAGCAGTCAGGACAGGGTAGAGACCCAGTACTTC
15 NA TRBJ2-3 TRBD1 TRBV7-9 CASSPGQVSTDTQYF TGTGCCAGCAGCCCTGGACAGGTTAGCACAGATACGCAGTATTTT
14 NA TRBJ1-2 NA TRBV9 CASSDYGSHIRYTF TGTGCCAGCAGCGACTACGGGAGCCATATACGCTACACCTTC
15 few TRBJ1-2 TRBD1 TRBV7-8 CASSAAGQGYYGYTF TGTGCCAGCAGCGCTGCGGGACAGGGATACTATGGCTACACCTTC
16 few TRBJ1-2 NA TRBV30 CAWSVQGTTANYGYTF TGTGCCTGGAGTGTACAAGGAACGACGGCGAACTATGGCTACACCTTC
16 NA TRBJ1-5 TRBD1 TRBV2 CASRQDRATGNQPQHF TGTGCCAGCAGGCAGGACAGGGCGACTGGCAATCAGCCCCAGCATTTT
14 few TRBJ2-1 NA TRBV30 CAWSTGHGYNEQFF TGTGCCTGGAGTACGGGACACGGCTACAATGAGCAGTTCTTC